The 21 T cell receptor beta chains in this list originate from one sample, sequenced in a study of shared clonotypes between healthy human individuals. The method was immunoSEQ multiplex PCR; TCRdb's version includes in-frame clones alone and lacks a portion of them. The sample holds approximately 2,000,000 clones, over 85% seen once. CD45RO-negative cells were positively selected for CCR7, leaving out terminally differentiated effector memory CD45RA+ cells. Sequenced input: naive CD8+ T cells from PBMCs. Receptor source: a man between 18 and 35 years old in good health. Some clones in this sample may be carry-over from other donors' samples.

This rearrangement joins TRBV5-5 to TRBJ1-3; no reliable D call. The germline V gene encodes CDR1 SGHKS and CDR2 YYEKEE (reference sequence). This CDR3 region has 18 residues. Trimming left V 0 bases short and J 0 bases short, with 16 bases between. As DNA, the CDR3 is TGTGCCAGCAGCTTGGTTGTAACCTCCCAGAGCTCTGGAAACACCATATATTTT. This encodes CASSLVVTSQSSGNTIYF.

This chain uses TRBV4-1 with TRBJ1-1, with D perhaps TRBD1 (6 bases). Trimming left V 6 bases short and J 0 bases short, with 14 bases between. Looked up from germline, CDR1 is MGHRA and CDR2 is YSYEKL. This CDR3 spans 15 amino acids. The CDR3: CASSHSGTMNTEAFF. The CDR3, as DNA: TGCGCCAGCAGTCATTCCGGGACAATGAACACTGAAGCTTTCTTT.

The rearrangement uses TRBV19 and TRBJ2-7, with D possibly TRBD2 on 5 matching bases. The CDR3 loop spans 12 amino acids. V was clipped by 1 base and J by 7 bases, with 8 bases between them. Germline lookup yields CDR1 LNHDA and CDR2 SQIVND (reference sequence). The DNA of the CDR3 is TGTGCCAGTAGTATAGCCCGAGGGGAGCAGTACTTC. Amino acids: CASSIARGEQYF.

The chain is built from TRBV4-2 and TRBJ2-7; 9 bases align to TRBD1. The CDR3 contains 15 residues. CDR1 is LGHNA and CDR2 is YNFKEQ in the germline V gene. V was pared by 1 base and J by 3 bases, with 4 bases of the junction left unmatched. This CDR3 reads CASSQARTGDYEQYF. The CDR3 region has the DNA TGTGCCAGCAGCCAAGCAAGGACAGGGGACTACGAGCAGTACTTC.

The rearrangement joins TRBV28 to TRBJ2-7, with TRBD2 matching 7 bases. The J segment lost 3 bases and the V segment lost 7 bases, leaving 12 bases of the junction unmatched. CDR3 size: 15 residues. Per the germline V gene, CDR1 is MDHEN and CDR2 is SYDVKM. The CDR3, as DNA: TGTGCCAGCACCAGCGGGAAGTCCCAAGTCTACGAGCAGTACTTC. Translating it yields CASTSGKSQVYEQYF.

The V call is TRBV11-2, the J call TRBJ2-1; TRBD2 aligns across 8 bases. Germline CDR1 is SGHAT and CDR2 is FQNNGV. The CDR3 length is 16 residues. The V gene end was trimmed by 1 base and the J gene end by 3 bases; junction bases not matched to a gene: 5. The CDR3: CASSLGLAGRYNEQFF. CDR3 sequence (DNA): TGTGCCAGCAGCTTAGGCCTAGCGGGCCGCTACAATGAGCAGTTCTTC.

This chain links TRBV11-2 with TRBJ2-1, with TRBD2 matching over 14 bases. Germline assignment: CDR1 SGHAT and CDR2 FQNNGV. The CDR3 has 17 residues. V was clipped by 2 bases and J by 5 bases; unmatched bases: 5. The CDR3 region has the DNA TGTGCCAGCAGCTTATGGCGACTAGCGGGAGGGCACAATGAGCAGTTCTTC. Amino acids: CASSLWRLAGGHNEQFF.

V is TRBV28 and J is TRBJ1-4; D perhaps matches TRBD1 (5 bases). The CDR3 totals 16 residues. Trimming took off 5 bases at V and 1 base at J, with 14 bases between the two ends. Looked up from germline, CDR1 is MDHEN and CDR2 is SYDVKM. The CDR3 here is CASSLPSQGTNEKLFF. The CDR3, as DNA: TGTGCCAGCAGTCTCCCCTCTCAGGGAACTAATGAAAAACTGTTTTTT.

The V gene is TRBV9, the J gene TRBJ2-1; D is perhaps TRBD1 or TRBD2 (5 bases each). Trimming removed 0 bases at V and 4 bases at J, with 11 bases between. Looked up from germline, CDR1 is SGDLS and CDR2 is YYNGEE. The CDR3 covers 15 residues. CDR3 in amino acids: CASSVVGESYNEQFF. DNA for the CDR3: TGTGCCAGCAGCGTAGTAGGGGAGTCTTACAATGAGCAGTTCTTC.

The chain recombines TRBV7-8 with TRBJ1-2; 8 bases fit TRBD1. The germline V gene has CDR1 SGHVS and CDR2 FQNEAQ. The J segment lost 2 bases and the V segment lost 0 bases, leaving 5 bases of the junction unmatched. The CDR3 consists of 16 residues. CDR3 amino acids: CASSLARRQGNYGYTF. The DNA of the CDR3 is TGTGCCAGCAGCTTAGCTCGCCGACAGGGGAACTATGGCTACACCTTC.

A remark on this clone: Other DNA sequences of this sample code for an identical CDR3. The chain combines TRBV19 with TRBJ1-1; D uncertain. Deletions cut 5 bases from V and 0 bases from J, with 10 bases between. This CDR3 region has 14 residues. Germline V gene lookup returns CDR1 LNHDA and CDR2 SQIVND (reference sequence). The CDR3 bases are TGTGCCAGTAGTCGGGTTCGGATGAACACTGAAGCTTTCTTT. Translated: CASSRVRMNTEAFF.

This sequence joins TRBV14 and TRBJ1-2; 7 nucleotides match TRBD1. Germline V CDR1 and CDR2: SGHDN, FVKESK. The junction had 14 bases not matched to a gene; V was cut back by 4 bases and J by 0 bases. This CDR3 is 18 amino acids long. CDR3 DNA: TGTGCCAGCAGCCCACCTCTGGGACAGATAACCTCTAACTATGGCTACACCTTC. It translates to CASSPPLGQITSNYGYTF.

This rearrangement joins TRBV6-5 to TRBJ1-2; D is unclear. V lost 2 bases, J lost 0 bases, and 7 bases lay in between. The CDR3 runs 14 residues. From germline, CDR1 is MNHEY and CDR2 SVGAGI. For the CDR3, the DNA is TGTGCCAGCAGTTACGTAGGGTCTAACTATGGCTACACCTTC. It translates to CASSYVGSNYGYTF.

The V call is TRBV6-1, the J call TRBJ2-5; no clear D gene. The V and J ends lost 5 bases and 0 bases respectively, with 10 bases between them. Germline V CDR1 and CDR2: MNHNS, SASEGT. This CDR3 comprises 14 residues. CDR3 region: CASSLIVYQETQYF. The CDR3 coding sequence is TGTGCCAGCAGTCTTATAGTATACCAAGAGACCCAGTACTTC.

The J gene is TRBJ2-7, the V gene TRBV29-1; D might be TRBD2 (5 bases). The CDR3 spans 14 residues. Trimming removed 2 bases at V and 5 bases at J, with 16 bases between. In germline, CDR1 is SQVTM, CDR2 ANQGSEA. The CDR3 is CSVEWAMRAHEQYF. In DNA form, the CDR3 reads TGCAGCGTTGAATGGGCTATGAGGGCCCACGAGCAGTACTTC.

This CDR3 is CASSLAGAGNNEQFF. The CDR3, as DNA: TGTGCCAGCAGTCTAGCGGGAGCGGGAAACAATGAGCAGTTCTTC. The rearrangement joins TRBV6-5 to TRBJ2-1; 10 bases fit TRBD2. Unmatched junction bases numbered 6, after V lost 5 bases and J lost 5 bases. Germline V gene data show CDR1 as MNHEY and CDR2 as SVGAGI. CDR3 length: 15 amino acids.

V usage is TRBV7-2 and J usage is TRBJ1-5, with D unclear. V was pared by 0 bases and J by 0 bases, with 18 bases between. Germline CDR1 SGHTA, CDR2 FQGNSA. The CDR3 has 19 amino acids. The CDR3 DNA follows: TGTGCCAGCAGCTTAGCCCTATCCTGGGCCAGAAATAGCAATCAGCCCCAGCATTTT. Translating it yields CASSLALSWARNSNQPQHF.

The V gene is TRBV7-9, the J gene TRBJ1-1; D gene unclear. Looked up from germline, CDR1 is SEHNR and CDR2 is FQNEAQ (reference sequence). The ends were cut back, 5 bases at V and 1 base at J, with 11 bases in the middle. The CDR3 totals 14 residues. CDR3 DNA: TGTGCCAGCAGCCTCCCCGCAGGGAACACTGAAGCTTTCTTT. This translates into CASSLPAGNTEAFF.

With respect to this clone: The sample carries other DNA sequences with the same CDR3. This chain joins TRBV7-6 and TRBJ2-1; 12 nucleotides align to TRBD2. Germline V gene sequence: CDR1 SGHVS, CDR2 FNYEAQ. The CDR3 runs 15 residues. V shed 3 bases, J shed 4 bases, and the junction held 1 base outside the gene matches. The CDR3, as DNA: TGTGCCAGCAGCTTGGGGACTAGCGGGTACAATGAGCAGTTCTTC. Translation gives CASSLGTSGYNEQFF.

V is TRBV9 and J is TRBJ2-1; the D gene could be TRBD1 or TRBD2 (5 bases each). Germline loops: CDR1 SGDLS, CDR2 YYNGEE. V was pared by 3 bases and J by 6 bases, with 10 bases between. The CDR3 consists of 13 residues. In nucleotides, the CDR3 is TGTGCCAGCAGCGCCGGGGCTGTCAATGAGCAGTTCTTC. It translates to CASSAGAVNEQFF.

In the case of this clone: The sample holds other DNA sequences that translate to the same CDR3. V is TRBV7-6 and J is TRBJ2-7; possible D gene TRBD2, 5 bases. The CDR3 is 13 residues long. The V end lost 3 bases, the J end lost 4 bases, and 10 bases lay between the germline ends. Per germline, CDR1 SGHVS and CDR2 FNYEAQ. The CDR3 spells CASSLGRTYEQYF. In DNA, the CDR3 is TGTGCCAGCAGCTTGGGAAGGACTTACGAGCAGTACTTC.